This T cell receptor (beta chain) was sequenced in a study of shared clonotypes between healthy human individuals. Template amounts of roughly 300 ng DNA, about 30,000 T cell genomes, were employed in unsorted PBMC replicate PCRs. Researchers sequenced unsorted PBMC DNA using ten immunoSEQ deep assay plates. Using immunoSEQ multiplex PCR, the repertoire was profiled, and TCRdb retains in-frame clones only, with some absent. The sample comprises about 500,000 clones, approximately 80% of which are singletons, and about 11% rests with the top ten. Germline V gene data show CDR1 as MNHEY and CDR2 as SMNVEV (reference sequence). The ends lost 5 bases at V and 3 bases at J; junction bases unmatched: 10. The CDR3 is 15 residues long.

The sequence derives from a woman aged 40 to 49 in good health. Some clones in this sample may be carry-over from other donors' samples. The chain carries TRBV27 and TRBJ2-7, with 7 bases identical to TRBD2. The material sequenced was PBMCs. The CDR3 nucleotides are TGTGCCAGCAGTAGTTGGGGGGGTCCCAACTACGAGCAGTACTTC. Translation gives CASSSWGGPNYEQYF.